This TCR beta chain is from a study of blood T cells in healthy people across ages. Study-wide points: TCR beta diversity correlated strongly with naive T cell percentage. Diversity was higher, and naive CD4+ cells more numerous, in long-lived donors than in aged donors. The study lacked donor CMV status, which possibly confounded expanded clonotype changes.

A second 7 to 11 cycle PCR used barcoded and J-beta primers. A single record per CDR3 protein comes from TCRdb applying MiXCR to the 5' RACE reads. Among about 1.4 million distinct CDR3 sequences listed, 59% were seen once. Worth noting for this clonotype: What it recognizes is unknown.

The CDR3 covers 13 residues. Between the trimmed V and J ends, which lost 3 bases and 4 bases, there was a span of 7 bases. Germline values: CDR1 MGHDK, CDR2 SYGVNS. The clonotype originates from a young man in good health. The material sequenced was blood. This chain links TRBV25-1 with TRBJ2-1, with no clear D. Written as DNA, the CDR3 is TGTGCCAGCAGTGATAGCCTTTACAATGAGCAGTTCTTC. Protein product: CASSDSLYNEQFF. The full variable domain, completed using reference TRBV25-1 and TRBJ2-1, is EADIYQTPRYLVIGTGKKITLECSQTMGHDKMYWYQQDPGMELHLIHYSYGVNSTEKGDLSSESTVSRIRTEHFPLTLESARPSHTSQYLCASSDSLYNEQFFGPGTRLTVL.